This entry concerns a single TCR beta chain. Its antigen is not identified. The data originate from a study of T cells after posttransplantation cyclophosphamide. Germline V lookup: CDR1 MNHNY, CDR2 SVGAGI (reference sequence). The CDR3 consists of 15 residues. Between the trimmed V and J ends, which lost 5 bases and 0 bases, there was a span of 11 bases. Cells defined as naive were viable CD3+CD4+ or CD3+CD8+ and CCR7+CD45RA+CD45RO-CD95-CD27+CD28+. Clones were sequenced by immunoSEQ multiplex PCR, and TCRdb holds only the in-frame ones, with some missing. The sample contains tens of thousands of clones, 95% to 98% of which appear only once. Study-wide results and caveats: Recipient CMV seropositivity and CMV reactivation strongly tracked TRB clonality. Donor CD8+ memory clones often dominated recipient blood repertoires at later times.

The source material was naive CD4+ T cells sorted from PBMCs. This chain connects TRBV6-6 to TRBJ2-1; tentative D call: TRBD2 (5 bases). This clonotype was obtained from a middle-aged man in good health, CMV-negative, and a related stem cell transplant donor. The CDR3: CASSQTRSSYNEQFF. CDR3 DNA: TGTGCCAGCAGTCAAACTAGAAGCTCCTACAATGAGCAGTTCTTC.